Below are 14 T cell receptor beta chains sequenced from a single sample in a study of CD8 T cells in Susac syndrome (dated 2019 in TCRdb). The library was prepared using the immunoSEQ multiplex PCR assay. RNA was extracted using the RNeasy kit, and about 0.5 to 1 microgram was reverse transcribed with random hexamers. TCRdb handled the public reads itself, with Q25 trimming in fastp and clone calling in MiXCR, and kept productive beta chains. Identical CDR3 proteins give one entry, which carries the most common genes and DNA. The sample table contains roughly 190,000 distinct CDR3 sequences; only one count was recorded for just under 95% of them. The biggest ten clones account for approximately 0.1% of the sample. The specimen was CD4+ T cells from PBMCs. These receptors came from a human donor in good health.

V gene TRBV28 combines with J gene TRBJ2-5; D is perhaps TRBD1 or TRBD2 (6 bases each). The CDR3 consists of 14 residues. Germline CDR1 MDHEN, CDR2 SYDVKM. The V gene lost 5 bases and the J gene lost 5 bases, with 15 bases spanning the gap. Written as DNA, the CDR3 is TGTGCCAGCAGTCCCTTGGGGGGCGCGGAGACCCAGTACTTC. Its protein product is CASSPLGGAETQYF.

The chain carries TRBV7-6 and TRBJ2-7; the match to TRBD2 covers 10 bases. Germline V gene sequence: CDR1 SGHVS, CDR2 FNYEAQ. Trimming took 5 bases from V and 4 from J; bases not matched to a gene: 5. CDR3 length equals 14 residues. The CDR3 protein is CASSRTSGGYEQYF. The CDR3 DNA follows: TGTGCCAGCAGCCGGACTAGCGGAGGGTACGAGCAGTACTTC. Full variable domain (remainder filled in from reference TRBV7-6 and TRBJ2-7): GAGVSQSPRYKVTKRGQDVALRCDPISGHVSLYWYRQALGQGPEFLTYFNYEAQQDKSGLPNDRFSAERPEGSISTLTIQRTEQRDSAMYRCASSRTSGGYEQYFGPGTRLTVT.

The V and J genes are TRBV20-1 and TRBJ2-3; D could derive from TRBD1 or TRBD2 (5 bases each). Trimming took off 6 bases at V and 2 bases at J, with 18 bases between the two ends. CDR3 size: 15 residues. Germline V CDR1 and CDR2: DFQATT, SNEGSKA (reference sequence). The CDR3 DNA reads TGCAGTGCCGACCGAAACGGGGCGCTCACAGATACGCAGTATTTT. Its translation is CSADRNGALTDTQYF.

This clonotype showed up just once. V is TRBV20-1 and J is TRBJ2-6; D ambiguous. Trimming removed 3 bases at V and 0 bases at J, with 9 bases between. In germline, CDR1 is DFQATT, CDR2 SNEGSKA (reference sequence). CDR3 length: 15 residues. The CDR3 coding sequence is TGCAGTGCTAGTACCCCTCTCTCTGGGGCCAACGTCCTGACTTTC. This encodes CSASTPLSGANVLTF.

V gene TRBV20-1 combines with J gene TRBJ1-5, with unresolved D. Between the trimmed V and J ends, which lost 2 bases and 5 bases, there was a span of 10 bases. The CDR3 contains 13 residues. Germline V gene sequence: CDR1 DFQATT, CDR2 SNEGSKA (reference sequence). CDR3 sequence reads: CSARFPSDQPQHF. Here the CDR3 DNA reads TGCAGTGCTAGATTCCCGTCTGATCAGCCCCAGCATTTT.

The chain's CDR3 is CSARAGANEKLFF. The CDR3 nucleotides are TGCAGTGCTAGGGCAGGGGCTAATGAAAAACTGTTTTTT. The chain uses TRBV20-1 and TRBJ1-4; D may be TRBD1 (6 bases). Trimming cost V 3 bases and J 3 bases, with 8 bases left between them. The germline gives CDR1 DFQATT, CDR2 SNEGSKA (reference sequence). There are 13 residues in the CDR3.

This clonotype was found a few times. The chain has TRBV7-2 and TRBJ2-1, with no clear D. Germline CDR1 and CDR2: SGHTA and FQGNSA. The CDR3 has 12 residues. V gave up 4 bases and J gave up 6 bases, with 7 bases separating them. The CDR3 nucleotides are TGTGCCAGCAGCTGGAGAGGCAATGAGCAGTTCTTC. This sequence encodes CASSWRGNEQFF.

CDR3 sequence (DNA): TGCGCCAGCAGCAGGGCCTCCGGGCGCAATGAGCAGTTCTTC. This sequence encodes CASSRASGRNEQFF. J is TRBJ2-1 and V is TRBV23-1, with TRBD1 as a possible D gene (5 bases). TRBV23-1 is treated as an ORF (open reading frame) with a function not yet certain. Deletions cut 6 bases from V and 6 bases from J, with 15 bases between. There are 14 residues in the CDR3.

This chain joins TRBV9 and TRBJ2-7; D is unclear. The CDR3 length is 14 residues. CDR1 is SGDLS and CDR2 is YYNGEE in the germline V gene. V was shortened by 3 bases and J by 0 bases, with 10 bases between the two germline ends. CDR3: CASSATSSSYEQYF. For the CDR3, the DNA is TGTGCCAGCAGCGCCACCTCTAGCTCCTACGAGCAGTACTTC. Looking up the rest from reference TRBV9 and TRBJ2-7 gives the full variable domain: DSGVTQTPKHLITATGQRVTLRCSPRSGDLSVYWYQQSLDQGLQFLIQYYNGEERAKGNILERFSAQQFPDLHSELNLSSLELGDSALYFCASSATSSSYEQYFGPGTRLTVT.

This chain joins TRBV9 and TRBJ2-3; TRBD1 aligns across 9 bases. Trimming cost V 4 bases and J 4 bases; bases outside gene matches: 7. The CDR3 is 15 amino acids. The germline V gene encodes CDR1 SGDLS and CDR2 YYNGEE. The CDR3 nucleotides read TGTGCCAGCAGCACGACAGGGGGGTTCGCAGATACGCAGTATTTT. Translation gives CASSTTGGFADTQYF.

The chain joins TRBV20-1 to TRBJ2-5; TRBD2 agrees at 10 bases. Trimming cost V 2 bases and J 8 bases; bases outside gene matches: 2. This CDR3 contains 12 residues. Germline-derived CDR1 and CDR2 are DFQATT and SNEGSKA (reference sequence). CDR3 region: CSARLAGVTQYF. The CDR3 DNA reads TGCAGTGCTAGACTAGCGGGAGTCACCCAGTACTTC.

This chain links TRBV16 with TRBJ2-1; 7 bases map to TRBD2. This CDR3 has 15 amino acids. V shed 7 bases and J 8 bases; nucleotides not matched to a gene: 14. Germline values: CDR1 KGHSY, CDR2 FQNENV. DNA for the CDR3: TGTGCCAGCACCGAGTTGGGGGAGGGCCCCGATGAGCAGTTCTTC. Protein product: CASTELGEGPDEQFF.

This clonotype was seen once. This chain uses TRBV6-1 with TRBJ2-3; 9 bases are a match to TRBD2. Germline CDR1 and CDR2: MNHNS and SASEGT. V shed 6 bases and J 2 bases; nucleotides not matched to a gene: 9. There are 16 residues in the CDR3. CDR3 DNA: TGTGCCAGCAGAAAAAGTGCGGGAGGGATCACAGATACGCAGTATTTT. It specifies CASRKSAGGITDTQYF.

This chain uses TRBV29-1 with TRBJ1-1; D unclear. V was shortened by 5 bases and J by 4 bases, with 17 bases between the two germline ends. The CDR3 is 14 amino acids. Germline CDR1 is SQVTM and CDR2 is ANQGSEA. CDR3 bases: TGCAGCGTTCGAAAGCCGGAGCTTGTCACTGAAGCTTTCTTT. As protein: CSVRKPELVTEAFF.